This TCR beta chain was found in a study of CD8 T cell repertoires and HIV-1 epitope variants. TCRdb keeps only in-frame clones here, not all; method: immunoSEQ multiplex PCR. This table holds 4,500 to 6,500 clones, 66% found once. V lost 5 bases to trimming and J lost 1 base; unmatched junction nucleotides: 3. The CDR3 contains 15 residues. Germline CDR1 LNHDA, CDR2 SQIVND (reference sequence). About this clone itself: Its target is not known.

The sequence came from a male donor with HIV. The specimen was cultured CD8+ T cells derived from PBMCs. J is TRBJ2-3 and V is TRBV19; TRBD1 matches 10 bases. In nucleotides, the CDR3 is TGTGCCAGTAGTCATGGGACAGGGGGCACAGATACGCAGTATTTT. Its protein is CASSHGTGGTDTQYF.